This is a list of T cell receptor beta chains from one sample in a study of T cell repertoires in MIS-A myocarditis. Method: immunoSEQ multiplex PCR; TCRdb's copy keeps in-frame clones and lacks some. The sample contains about 5,900 clones, just under 80% of which appear only once. The sequenced sample was interventricular septum heart tissue obtained at autopsy. These receptors were taken from a man between 18 and 35 years old with fulminant myocarditis from multisystem inflammatory syndrome in adults (MIS-A) after COVID-19. CDR3s include the opening cysteine and the closing phenylalanine or tryptophan. A D gene is named only where the DNA matches it firmly. Part of the rows lack a size; the others show once, few, many or a class for expanded clones.

j_call | v_call | d_call | clone_size | cdr3_aa | cdr3_nt
TRBJ1-5 | TRBV19 | - | - | CASSVQGNNQPQHF | TGTGCCAGTAGTGTACAGGGCAACAATCAGCCCCAGCATTTT
TRBJ2-7 | TRBV12-2 | - | - | CASRYSYDVGQISYEQYF | TGTGCAAGTCGCTACTCCTACGATGTGGGACAGATCTCCTACGAGCAGTACTTC
TRBJ2-7 | TRBV11-2 | - | - | CASSFGDSGTYEQYF | TGTGCCAGCAGCTTTGGGGACTCAGGCACCTACGAGCAGTACTTC
TRBJ2-2 | TRBV14 | - | - | CASSQDRRTTGELFF | TGTGCCAGCAGCCAAGATCGCCGGACCACCGGGGAGCTGTTTTTT
TRBJ2-5 | TRBV5-1 | - | few | CASSLVVDRGETQYF | TGCGCCAGCAGCTTAGTGGTCGACAGAGGCGAGACCCAGTACTTC
TRBJ1-6 | TRBV7-2 | - | few | CASSLSAGRGSPLHF | TGTGCCAGCAGCTTGTCGGCAGGGAGAGGTTCACCCCTCCACTTT
TRBJ2-5 | TRBV6-5 | - | - | CAVTEGSGGETQYF | TGTGCCGTCACCGAGGGGTCCGGAGGAGAGACCCAGTACTTC
TRBJ2-7 | TRBV30 | TRBD1 | - | CAWSSGGTGFWYEQYF | TGTGCCTGGAGTTCGGGCGGGACAGGGTTTTGGTACGAGCAGTACTTC
TRBJ2-3 | TRBV2 | TRBD2 | - | CASMWRESTDTQYF | TGTGCCAGCATGTGGCGGGAGAGCACGGATACGCAGTATTTT
TRBJ2-7 | TRBV7-9 | - | - | CASSLVSYEQYF | TGTGCCAGCAGCTTAGTATCCTACGAGCAGTACTTC
TRBJ2-1 | TRBV28 | TRBD1 | once | CASNQGAFLGNEQFF | TGTGCCAGCAATCAGGGGGCATTTTTAGGCAATGAGCAGTTCTTC
TRBJ2-5 | TRBV5-5 | - | - | CASSPGGYQETQYF | TGTGCCAGCAGCCCAGGGGGGTACCAAGAGACCCAGTACTTC
TRBJ2-3 | TRBV7-2 | - | - | CASARSPTDTQYF | TGTGCCAGCGCTCGGAGCCCCACAGATACGCAGTATTTT
TRBJ1-4 | TRBV7-2 | TRBD1 | - | CASSPAGDRGREKLFF | TGTGCCAGCAGCCCAGCTGGGGACAGGGGGCGTGAAAAACTGTTTTTT
TRBJ1-4 | TRBV27 | TRBD1 | - | CASSTPGTGDEKLFF | TGTGCCAGCAGTACCCCCGGGACAGGGGACGAAAAACTGTTTTTT
TRBJ1-5 | TRBV6-2/TRBV6-3 | - | few | CASSRLGVQPQHF | TGTGCCAGCAGTCGGTTGGGGGTTCAGCCCCAGCATTTT
TRBJ1-1 | TRBV19 | - | - | CASSVQKNTEAFF | TGTGCCAGTAGTGTACAGAAGAACACTGAAGCTTTCTTT
TRBJ2-5 | TRBV7-8 | TRBD2 | - | CASSLRRSGLAGVIGRQETQYF | TGTGCCAGCAGCTTAAGACGGAGCGGACTAGCGGGAGTGATAGGTCGGCAAGAGACCCAGTACTTC
TRBJ2-1 | TRBV5-1 | TRBD1 | - | CASSLGTGLDEQFF | TGCGCCAGCAGCTTGGGGACAGGATTGGATGAGCAGTTCTTC
TRBJ2-5 | TRBV19 | - | - | CASREGGGLRTQYF | TGTGCCAGTAGAGAGGGCGGCGGTTTGAGGACCCAGTACTTC
TRBJ1-3 | TRBV9 | TRBD1 | - | CASSVEGQVSGNTIYF | TGTGCCAGCAGCGTAGAAGGACAGGTCTCTGGAAACACCATATATTTT